The clone carrying this TCR beta chain was counted at least ten times. The data originate from a study of spatial heterogeneity in lung cancer. The wider study: Alpha-chain detections were consistently fewer than beta-chain detections among the sequences.

The CDR3 has 12 residues. V lost 3 bases, J lost 7 bases, and 9 bases lay in between. CDR1 SGHTA and CDR2 FQGNSA come from the germline V gene. The sample's time point: sample taken at primary tumor resection. Sequencing was performed on whole RNA extracted from tumor and nontumor lung tissue, or from frozen PBMC, and the material was left unsorted. One entry per CDR3 protein, called by TCRdb with MiXCR from the 5' RACE reads. Here the sample spans about 95,000 distinct CDR3 sequences, around 9% being singletons. The sample here was PBMCs, taken at surgery. This receptor was obtained from a male donor with early-stage non-small cell lung cancer. This chain joins TRBV7-2 and TRBJ2-5; no clear D gene. CDR3 DNA: TGTGCCAGCAGCTTGCCCCCGGGGACCCAGTACTTC. Its translation: CASSLPPGTQYF.